Here is one TCR beta chain with its context. Its matching antigen is unknown. These data are taken from a study of cytomegalovirus exposure and HLA in healthy donors. About the study: Drawn from HLA-typed donors, around 85 million unique TCRs were held in an early data release. Most donors, 70% to 85% of around 400 genotyped, fell in the Caucasian-associated ancestry cluster. Notes on the study in general: The study put some 150 TCR beta chains on its list as cytomegalovirus-associated.

13 Jbeta primers and 60 Vbeta primers were used for the PCR. Authors' data handling: Around 83 million unique TCR beta chains, 10 million to 14 million shared, were counted in a later analysis. The assay was immunoSEQ multiplex PCR, and TCRdb's table has in-frame clones only and misses some. V and J calls and clone size are as listed in that table; D and trimming were resolved from the DNA. The table has about 180,000 clones, about 81% seen once. J lost 5 bases, V lost 3 bases, and 11 bases had no gene match. Per germline, CDR1 SGHTS and CDR2 YDEGEE. The CDR3 covers 17 residues. The clonotype comes from a man aged 40-55 years in good health and CMV-seronegative. The J gene is TRBJ2-2, the V gene TRBV5-8; 9 positions agree with TRBD1. Sequenced sample: PBMCs. The CDR3 here is CASSSGQGGFQTGELFF. The DNA for the CDR3 is TGTGCCAGCAGCTCGGGACAGGGAGGATTTCAGACCGGGGAGCTGTTTTTT.